This entry features one T cell receptor beta chain sequence. The data stem from a study of T cells after yellow fever vaccination. MiXCR, applied by TCRdb to the 5' RACE reads, yields one record per CDR3 protein. Counted here are 250,000 to 300,000 distinct CDR3 sequences, around 8.6% occurring once; the ten biggest clones make up about 3.7%. The CDR3 totals 16 residues. J was trimmed by 2 bases and V by 1 base; bases with no gene match: 4. CDR1 SGHTA and CDR2 FQGNSA come from the germline V gene. The V gene is TRBV7-2, the J gene TRBJ2-1, with TRBD1 matching over 8 bases. The TCR comes from a man between 18 and 29 years old who received the YFV17D yellow fever vaccine. Sample: CD4+ T cells sorted from PBMCs, taken 5 days after the yellow fever booster vaccination. The CDR3 region is CASSLGGTGTYNEQFF. The DNA of the CDR3 is TGTGCCAGCAGCTTAGGCGGGACAGGAACCTACAATGAGCAGTTCTTC.